The next 8 T cell receptor beta chains were all read from a single sample in a study of T cell responses to AZD1222 COVID-19 vaccine. Sequencing used immunoSEQ multiplex PCR; TCRdb keeps in-frame clones, though not all of them. The repertoire has more than 120,000 clones, more than 70% of them found once; the top ten carry 1.5% to 2%. The sequenced sample was peripheral blood, obtained 28 days after the second AZD1222 dose. These receptors were obtained from an adult who received the AZD1222 COVID-19 vaccine.

V and J are TRBV28 and TRBJ1-2; D is uncertain. The CDR3 has 14 amino acids. Trimming took off 6 bases at V and 4 bases at J, with 15 bases between the two ends. Germline V CDR1 and CDR2: MDHEN, SYDVKM. The CDR3 loop is CASRSPAPTYGYTF. The CDR3 nucleotides read TGTGCCAGCAGGAGCCCGGCGCCGACCTATGGCTACACCTTC.

The CDR3 nucleotides read TGCGCCAGCAGCTTGGCTTTTACTCTTTCGGAGACCCAGTACTTC. Amino acids: CASSLAFTLSETQYF. The V and J genes are TRBV5-1 and TRBJ2-5; no definite D call. The CDR3 runs to 15 residues. V lost 0 bases and J 5 bases, leaving 14 bases between the germline ends. Germline CDR1 SGHRS, CDR2 YFSETQ.

The rearrangement links TRBV4-1 to TRBJ2-3; 14 positions agree with TRBD2. CDR3 length: 20 amino acids. CDR1 is MGHRA and CDR2 is YSYEKL in the germline V gene. The J segment lost 0 bases and the V segment lost 2 bases, leaving 10 bases of the junction unmatched. The DNA for the CDR3 is TGCGCCAGCAGCCAACCCAGACTAGCGGGAGGGCCGTCTAGCACAGATACGCAGTATTTT. This codes for CASSQPRLAGGPSSTDTQYF.

The rearrangement links TRBV30 to TRBJ1-5; no clear D. The CDR3 totals 13 residues. The V and J ends lost 0 bases and 0 bases respectively, with 3 bases between them. From germline, CDR1 is GTSNPN and CDR2 SVGIG (reference sequence). The CDR3 here is CAWSVLSNQPQHF. The CDR3 DNA reads as TGTGCCTGGAGTGTACTTAGCAATCAGCCCCAGCATTTT.

The chain employs TRBV5-6 and TRBJ2-4; D gene uncertain. Germline V CDR1 and CDR2: SGHDT, YYEEEE. The CDR3 loop spans 14 amino acids. V lost 0 bases to trimming and J lost 8 bases, with 12 bases between them. CDR3: CASSLGSGVDIQYF. As DNA, the CDR3 is TGTGCCAGCAGCTTGGGGTCGGGCGTAGACATTCAGTACTTC.

As to this clone: The junction does not match germline at one end; this may be a read error. This chain links TRBV5-6 with TRBJ2-1, with 9 bases matching TRBD2. Germline V gene sequence: CDR1 SGHDT, CDR2 YYEEEE. This CDR3 spans 17 amino acids. Here the CDR3 reads CASRLAGGPSPYNEQFF. The CDR3 DNA follows: TGTGCCAGCAGGTTGGCGGGAGGGCCCTCCCCCTACAATGAGCAGTTCTTC.

This chain uses TRBV7-9 with TRBJ2-5; possibly TRBD1 for D (5 bases). Germline-derived CDR1 and CDR2 are SEHNR and FQNEAQ (reference sequence). The germline V and J ends were trimmed by 5 bases and 5 bases, with 12 bases remaining between them. This CDR3 comprises 13 residues. CDR3 sequence reads: CASSLSGYETQYF. The CDR3 DNA is TGTGCCAGCAGCCTGTCAGGGTACGAGACCCAGTACTTC.

The rearrangement joins TRBV5-1 to TRBJ2-3; D perhaps matches TRBD2 (6 bases). V was cut by 4 bases and J by 0 bases, with 12 bases left in between. Germline CDR1 is SGHRS and CDR2 is YFSETQ. This CDR3 comprises 15 residues. The DNA of the CDR3 is TGCGCCAGCAGCCTGATCCGGGGGAGCACAGATACGCAGTATTTT. Translating gives CASSLIRGSTDTQYF.